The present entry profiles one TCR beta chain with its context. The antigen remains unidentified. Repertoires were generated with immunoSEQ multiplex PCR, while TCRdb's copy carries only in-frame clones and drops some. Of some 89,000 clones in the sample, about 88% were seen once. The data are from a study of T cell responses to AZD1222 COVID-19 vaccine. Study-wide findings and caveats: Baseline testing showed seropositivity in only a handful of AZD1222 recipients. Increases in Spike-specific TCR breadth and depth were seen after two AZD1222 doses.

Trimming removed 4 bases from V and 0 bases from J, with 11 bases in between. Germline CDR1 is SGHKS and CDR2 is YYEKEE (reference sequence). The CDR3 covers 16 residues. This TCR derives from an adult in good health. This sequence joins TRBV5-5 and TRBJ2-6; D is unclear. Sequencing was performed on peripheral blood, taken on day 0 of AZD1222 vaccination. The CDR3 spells CASSPEGISGANVLTF. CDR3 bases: TGTGCCAGCAGCCCCGAAGGGATCTCTGGGGCCAACGTCCTGACTTTC.